The 6 T cell receptor beta chains listed next were all sequenced from one sample in a study of Ad26.COV2.S vaccination and SARS-CoV-2 variants. Treatment specified: some 20 received Ad26.COV2.S at low or high dose, single or two shots; about 5 received placebo; per-sample allocation not given. On day 63 after the first injection, vaccine and placebo recipients gave samples. The assay was immunoSEQ multiplex PCR, and TCRdb's table has in-frame clones only and misses some. The sample shows around 300,000 clones, 88% of them seen only once. This specimen consisted of peripheral blood, obtained in a trial of Ad26.COV2.S vaccine versus placebo. The receptors shown here come from a person aged 18 to 65 who received the Ad26.COV2.S COVID-19 vaccine or a placebo.

This clone has only one observation. This chain connects TRBV3-1 (or the pseudogene TRBV3-2) to TRBJ2-1; 9 bases fit TRBD2. The junction had 8 bases not matched to a gene; V was cut back by 3 bases and J by 2 bases. The CDR3 covers 17 residues. The germline V gene has CDR1 LGHDT and CDR2 YNNKEL (reference sequence). DNA for the CDR3: TGTGCCAGCAGCCAGGCCCCCGGGACTAGCACCTACAATGAGCAGTTCTTC. It is translated as CASSQAPGTSTYNEQFF.

J is TRBJ2-7 and V is TRBV7-8; D gene ambiguous. Germline CDR1 is SGHVS and CDR2 is FQNEAQ. The CDR3 is 11 residues long. Between the trimmed V and J ends, which lost 5 bases and 3 bases, there was a span of 5 bases. CDR3 coding DNA: TGTGCCAGCAGCATAGGCTACGAGCAGTACTTC. This sequence encodes CASSIGYEQYF.

The V call is TRBV7-2, the J call TRBJ1-2; TRBD1 might be the D (5 bases). This CDR3 comprises 15 residues. V lost 3 bases and J lost 0, with 11 bases in between. Germline V gene lookup returns CDR1 SGHTA and CDR2 FQGNSA. The CDR3 region is CASSFPGRTNYGYTF. The CDR3 DNA reads TGTGCCAGCAGCTTCCCAGGGAGGACTAACTATGGCTACACCTTC.

The V gene is TRBV3-1 (or the pseudogene TRBV3-2), the J gene TRBJ2-2; D is undetermined. This CDR3 has 16 amino acids. Between the trimmed V and J ends, which lost 4 bases and 0 bases, there was a span of 12 bases. Germline lookup yields CDR1 LGHDT and CDR2 YNNKEL (reference sequence). DNA for the CDR3: TGTGCCAGCAGCCCCTTGACTGCCGCGAACACCGGGGAGCTGTTTTTT. Translating it yields CASSPLTAANTGELFF.

The count of this clone is one. The V gene is TRBV18, the J gene TRBJ1-3, with D uncertain. The V end was cut by 6 bases, the J end by 0 bases, with 9 bases between. CDR3 size: 14 residues. Germline V gene lookup returns CDR1 KGHSH and CDR2 LQKENI. The CDR3 loop reads CASSEDPSGNTIYF. DNA for the CDR3: TGTGCCAGCTCCGAGGATCCCTCTGGAAACACCATATATTTT.

The chain uses TRBV28 and TRBJ2-1; D is uncertain. The germline V and J ends were trimmed by 2 bases and 6 bases, with 8 bases remaining between them. This CDR3 has 13 residues. Germline V CDR1 and CDR2: MDHEN, SYDVKM. In nucleotides, the CDR3 is TGTGCCAGCAGTTTACTTAACATCAATGAGCAGTTCTTC. It translates to CASSLLNINEQFF.